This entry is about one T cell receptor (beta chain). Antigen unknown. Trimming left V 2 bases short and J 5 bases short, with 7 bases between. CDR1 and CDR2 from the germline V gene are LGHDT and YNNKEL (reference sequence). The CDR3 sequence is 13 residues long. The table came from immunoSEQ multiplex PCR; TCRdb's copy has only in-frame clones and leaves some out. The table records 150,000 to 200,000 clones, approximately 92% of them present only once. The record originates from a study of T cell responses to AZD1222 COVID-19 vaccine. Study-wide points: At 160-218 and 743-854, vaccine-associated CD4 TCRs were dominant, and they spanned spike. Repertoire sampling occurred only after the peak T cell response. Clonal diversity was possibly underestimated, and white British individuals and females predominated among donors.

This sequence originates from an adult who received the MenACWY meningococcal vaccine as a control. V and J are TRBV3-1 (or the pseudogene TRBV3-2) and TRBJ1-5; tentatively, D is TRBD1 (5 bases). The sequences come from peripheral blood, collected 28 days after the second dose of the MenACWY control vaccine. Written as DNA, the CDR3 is TGTGCCAGCAGCCAAAAGGGGCATCAGCCCCAGCATTTT. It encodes CASSQKGHQPQHF.